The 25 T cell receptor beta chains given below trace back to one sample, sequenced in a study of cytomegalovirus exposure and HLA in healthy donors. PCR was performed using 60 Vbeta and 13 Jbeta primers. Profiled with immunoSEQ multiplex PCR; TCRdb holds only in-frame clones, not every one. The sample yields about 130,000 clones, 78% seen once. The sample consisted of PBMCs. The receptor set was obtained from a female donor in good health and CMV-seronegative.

CDR3 protein: CASSQDGPGGTEAFF. In nucleotides, the CDR3 is TGCGCCAGCAGCCAAGATGGTCCAGGGGGGACTGAAGCTTTCTTT. The chain is built from TRBV4-3 and TRBJ1-1; 7 bases line up with TRBD1. The germline V gene encodes CDR1 LGHNA and CDR2 YSLEER. This CDR3 is 15 amino acids long. V trimming: 0 bases; J trimming: 5 bases; junction bases outside the gene matches: 6.

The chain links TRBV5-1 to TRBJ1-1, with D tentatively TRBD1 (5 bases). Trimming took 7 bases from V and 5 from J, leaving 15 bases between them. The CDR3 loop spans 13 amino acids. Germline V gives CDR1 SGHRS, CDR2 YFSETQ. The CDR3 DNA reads TGCGCCAGCGGAGGGACGGGGGTTACTGAAGCTTTCTTT. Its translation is CASGGTGVTEAFF.

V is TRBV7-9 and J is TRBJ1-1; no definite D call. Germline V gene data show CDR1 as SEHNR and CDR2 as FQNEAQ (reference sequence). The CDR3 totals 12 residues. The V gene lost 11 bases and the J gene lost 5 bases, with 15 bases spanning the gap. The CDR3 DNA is TGTGCCGTGCTGCCAGGTGGAACTGAAGCTTTCTTT. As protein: CAVLPGGTEAFF.

CDR3 sequence reads: CASSLGAGTYNEQFF. DNA for the CDR3: TGTGCCAGCAGCTTAGGAGCGGGGACCTACAATGAGCAGTTCTTC. The rearrangement links TRBV7-2 to TRBJ2-1; 7 bases are shared with TRBD2. This CDR3 spans 15 amino acids. The junction had 2 bases not matched to a gene; V was cut back by 1 base and J by 2 bases. CDR1 and CDR2 from the germline V gene are SGHTA and FQGNSA.

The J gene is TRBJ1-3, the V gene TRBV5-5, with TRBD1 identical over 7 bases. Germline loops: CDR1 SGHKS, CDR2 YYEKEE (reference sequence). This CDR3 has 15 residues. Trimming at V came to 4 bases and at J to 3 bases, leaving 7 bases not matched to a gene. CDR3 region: CASSRTDRNGNTIYF. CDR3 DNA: TGTGCCAGCAGCCGAACGGACAGGAATGGAAACACCATATATTTT.

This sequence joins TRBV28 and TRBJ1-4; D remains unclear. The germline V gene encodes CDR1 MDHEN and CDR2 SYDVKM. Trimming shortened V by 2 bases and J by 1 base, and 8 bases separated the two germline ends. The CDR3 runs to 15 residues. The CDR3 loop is CASSLIRVTNEKLFF. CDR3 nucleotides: TGTGCCAGCAGTTTAATCCGGGTAACTAATGAAAAACTGTTTTTT.

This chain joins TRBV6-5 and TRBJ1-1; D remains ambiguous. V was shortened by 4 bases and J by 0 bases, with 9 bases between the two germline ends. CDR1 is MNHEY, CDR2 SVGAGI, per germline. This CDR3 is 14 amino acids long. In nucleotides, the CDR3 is TGTGCCAGCAGTTCCCCGGCGGTGAACACTGAAGCTTTCTTT. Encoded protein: CASSSPAVNTEAFF.

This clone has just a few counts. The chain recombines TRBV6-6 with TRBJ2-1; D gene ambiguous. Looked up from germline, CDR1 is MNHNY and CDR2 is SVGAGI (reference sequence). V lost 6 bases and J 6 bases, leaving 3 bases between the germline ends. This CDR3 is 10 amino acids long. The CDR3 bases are TGTGCCAGCAGCCGCAATGAGCAGTTCTTC. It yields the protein CASSRNEQFF.

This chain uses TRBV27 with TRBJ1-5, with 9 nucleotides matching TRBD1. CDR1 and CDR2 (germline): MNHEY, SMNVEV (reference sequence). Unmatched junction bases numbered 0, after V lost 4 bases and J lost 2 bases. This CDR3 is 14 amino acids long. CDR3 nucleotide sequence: TGTGCCAGCAGTTGGACAGGGGGCAATCAGCCCCAGCATTTT. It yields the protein CASSWTGGNQPQHF.

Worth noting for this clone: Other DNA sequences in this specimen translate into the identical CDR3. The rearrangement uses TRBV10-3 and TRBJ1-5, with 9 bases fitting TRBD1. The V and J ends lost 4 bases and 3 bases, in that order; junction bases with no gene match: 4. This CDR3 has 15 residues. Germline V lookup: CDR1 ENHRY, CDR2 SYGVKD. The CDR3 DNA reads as TGTGCCATCAGTGGTGGACAGGGGTACAATCAGCCCCAGCATTTT. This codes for CAISGGQGYNQPQHF.

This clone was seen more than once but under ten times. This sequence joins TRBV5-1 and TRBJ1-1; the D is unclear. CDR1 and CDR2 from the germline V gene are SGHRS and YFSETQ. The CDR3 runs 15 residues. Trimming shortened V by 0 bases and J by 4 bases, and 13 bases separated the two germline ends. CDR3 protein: CASSLARGEGTEAFF. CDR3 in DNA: TGCGCCAGCAGCTTGGCGCGGGGTGAGGGCACTGAAGCTTTCTTT.

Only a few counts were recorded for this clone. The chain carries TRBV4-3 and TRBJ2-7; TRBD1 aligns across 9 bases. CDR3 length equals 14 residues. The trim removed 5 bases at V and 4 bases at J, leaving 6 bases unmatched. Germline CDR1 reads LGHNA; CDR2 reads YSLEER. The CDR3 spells CASSAGTGPYEQYF. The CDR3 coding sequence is TGCGCCAGCAGCGCCGGGACAGGGCCATACGAGCAGTACTTC.

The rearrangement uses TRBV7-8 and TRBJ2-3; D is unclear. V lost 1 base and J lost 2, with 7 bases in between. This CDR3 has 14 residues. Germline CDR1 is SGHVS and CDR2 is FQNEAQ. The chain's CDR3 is CASSLVRSTDTQYF. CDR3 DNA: TGTGCCAGCAGCTTAGTCAGGTCCACAGATACGCAGTATTTT. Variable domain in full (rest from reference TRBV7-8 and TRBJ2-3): GAGVSQSPRYKVAKRGQDVALRCDPISGHVSLFWYQQALGQGPEFLTYFQNEAQLDKSGLPSDRFFAERPEGSVSTLKIQRTQQEDSAVYLCASSLVRSTDTQYFGPGTRLTVL.

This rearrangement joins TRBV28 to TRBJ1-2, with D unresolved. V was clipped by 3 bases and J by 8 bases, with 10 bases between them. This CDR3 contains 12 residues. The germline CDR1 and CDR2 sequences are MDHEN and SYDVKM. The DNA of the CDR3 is TGTGCCAGCAGTTTGGTTCTTCAGGGCTACACCTTC. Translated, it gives CASSLVLQGYTF.

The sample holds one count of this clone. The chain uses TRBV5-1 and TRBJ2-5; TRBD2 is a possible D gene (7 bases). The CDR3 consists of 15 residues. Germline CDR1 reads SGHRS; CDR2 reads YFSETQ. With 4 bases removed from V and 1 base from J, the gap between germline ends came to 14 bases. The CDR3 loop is CASSPIGGAQETQYF. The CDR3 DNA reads TGCGCCAGCAGCCCCATTGGGGGGGCCCAAGAGACCCAGTACTTC.

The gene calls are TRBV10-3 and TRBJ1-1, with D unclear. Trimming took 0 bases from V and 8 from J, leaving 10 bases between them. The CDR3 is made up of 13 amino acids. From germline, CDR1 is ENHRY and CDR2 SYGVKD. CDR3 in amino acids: CAISESQTGEAFF. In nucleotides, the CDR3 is TGTGCCATCAGTGAGTCGCAAACCGGGGAAGCTTTCTTT.

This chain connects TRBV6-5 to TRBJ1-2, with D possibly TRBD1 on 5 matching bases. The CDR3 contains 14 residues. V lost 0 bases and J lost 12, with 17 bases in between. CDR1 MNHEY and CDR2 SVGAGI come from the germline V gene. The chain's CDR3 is CASSYSSGGLEDTF. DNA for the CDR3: TGTGCCAGCAGTTACTCTTCGGGGGGTCTTGAGGACACCTTC.

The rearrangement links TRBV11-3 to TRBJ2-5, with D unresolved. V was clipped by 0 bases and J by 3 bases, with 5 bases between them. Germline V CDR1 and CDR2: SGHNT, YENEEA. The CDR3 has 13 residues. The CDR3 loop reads CASSLEVEETQYF. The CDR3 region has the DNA TGTGCCAGCAGCTTAGAGGTAGAAGAGACCCAGTACTTC.

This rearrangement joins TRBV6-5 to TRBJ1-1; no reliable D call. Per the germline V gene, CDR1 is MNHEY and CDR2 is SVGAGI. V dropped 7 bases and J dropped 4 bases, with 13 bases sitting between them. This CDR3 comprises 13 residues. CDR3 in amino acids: CASTSPPGTEAFF. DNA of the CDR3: TGTGCCAGCACCTCCCCCCCGGGCACTGAAGCTTTCTTT.

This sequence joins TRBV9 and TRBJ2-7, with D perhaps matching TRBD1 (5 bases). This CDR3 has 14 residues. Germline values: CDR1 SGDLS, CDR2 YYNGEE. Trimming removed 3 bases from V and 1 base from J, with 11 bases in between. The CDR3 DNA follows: TGTGCCAGCAGCGCCTCGGACATTTCCTACGAGCAGTACTTC. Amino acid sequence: CASSASDISYEQYF.

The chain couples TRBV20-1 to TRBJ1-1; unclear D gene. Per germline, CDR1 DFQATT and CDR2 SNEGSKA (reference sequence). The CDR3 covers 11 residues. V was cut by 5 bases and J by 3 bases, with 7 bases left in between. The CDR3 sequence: CSALQYTEAFF. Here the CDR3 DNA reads TGCAGTGCTCTGCAGTACACTGAAGCTTTCTTT.

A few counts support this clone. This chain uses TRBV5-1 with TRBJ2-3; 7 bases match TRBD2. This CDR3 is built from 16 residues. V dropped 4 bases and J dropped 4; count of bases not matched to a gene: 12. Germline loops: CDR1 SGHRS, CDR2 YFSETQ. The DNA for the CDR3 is TGCGCCAGCAGCCGTCGGCGGGGGAGCTCCCCAGATACGCAGTATTTT. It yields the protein CASSRRRGSSPDTQYF.

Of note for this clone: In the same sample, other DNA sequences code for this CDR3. CDR3 nucleotides: TGTGCCAGCAGCGTAGGACTAGCGGAGTACAATGAGCAGTTCTTC. Encoded protein: CASSVGLAEYNEQFF. The genes are TRBV9 and TRBJ2-1; TRBD2 aligns across 9 bases. CDR1 is SGDLS, CDR2 YYNGEE, per germline. The junction had 2 bases not matched to a gene; V was cut back by 0 bases and J by 4 bases. The CDR3 runs 15 residues.

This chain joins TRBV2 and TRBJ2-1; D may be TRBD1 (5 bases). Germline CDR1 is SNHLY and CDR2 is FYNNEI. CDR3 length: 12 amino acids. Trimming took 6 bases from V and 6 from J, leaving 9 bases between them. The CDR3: CASSSQANEQFF. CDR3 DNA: TGTGCCAGCAGCTCACAGGCCAATGAGCAGTTCTTC.

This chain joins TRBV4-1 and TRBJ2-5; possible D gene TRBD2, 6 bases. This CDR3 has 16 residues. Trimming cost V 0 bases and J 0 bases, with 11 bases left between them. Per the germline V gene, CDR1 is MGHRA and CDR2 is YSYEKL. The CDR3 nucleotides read TGCGCCAGCAGCCAAGAGTCAGCGGGCTACCAAGAGACCCAGTACTTC. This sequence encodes CASSQESAGYQETQYF.